Sequencing of this T cell receptor beta chain was carried out in a study of blood T cell repertoires in COVID-19. Across the whole study: Whether acute or convalescent, the COVID-19 samples came from the United States, Italy and Spain. The analysed material was cDNA or gDNA that came from T cells, B-cell-depleted T cells, or PBMCs.

How the authors handled the data: Amplifying reference gene primers gave estimates of nucleated cell counts. Clones were read by immunoSEQ multiplex PCR, and TCRdb kept only the in-frame ones, dropping some. The V and J calls and the clone size are those of that table, but D and trimming were determined from the DNA. The sample comprises 150,000 to 190,000 clones, roughly 80% of which are singletons, and roughly 0.52% rests with the top ten. The CDR3 is 14 amino acids. Germline V gene data show CDR1 as MDHEN and CDR2 as SYDVKM. Deletions cut 3 bases from V and 0 bases from J, with 8 bases between. The sequenced sample consisted of peripheral blood. The clonotype comes from a man in his sixties with acute or convalescent COVID-19. The chain has TRBV28 and TRBJ1-1; maybe TRBD1 (5 bases). The CDR3 here is CASSFGGLNTEAFF. DNA for the CDR3: TGTGCCAGCAGTTTCGGGGGTTTGAACACTGAAGCTTTCTTT.